This T cell receptor (beta chain) was observed in a study of breast tumors, draining lymph nodes, adjacent tissues. General study findings and limits: Tumors had less TCR diversity than lymph nodes, more than nontumor tissue.

Samples came from axillary lymph nodes draining the breast cancer. CDR3 length equals 16 residues. Germline V gives CDR1 SNHLY, CDR2 FYNNEI. The V gene lost 6 bases and the J gene lost 7 bases, with 24 bases spanning the gap. One entry per CDR3 protein results from TCRdb running MiXCR on the multiplex PCR reads. The table shows 150,000 to 200,000 distinct CDR3 sequences, with roughly 30% occurring only once. Regarding this clonotype: Antigen specificity is unknown.

Input material: axillary lymph node tissue. V is TRBV2 and J is TRBJ1-1; a weak D match, TRBD1 (5 bases). The receptor was derived from a female donor with breast cancer. Some clones in this sample may be carry-over from other donors' samples. Written as DNA, the CDR3 is TGTGCCAGCAGACCATGGGGGGGTCGGATAGCAGGTGAAGCTTTCTTT. Its translation is CASRPWGGRIAGEAFF.